This paragraph covers one TCR beta chain sequence. Its target is unknown. V was shortened by 4 bases and J by 0 bases, with 9 bases between the two germline ends. The CDR3 spans 14 residues. Germline CDR1 reads MGHRA; CDR2 reads YSYEKL. The sample belongs to a study of cytomegalovirus exposure and HLA in healthy donors. Study outcomes and limitations: Researchers reported in a later analysis that a missense DCLRE1C variant was tied to TCR beta V- and J-gene trimming. The presence/absence work took it that sequencing depth was about the same across donors. In a later analysis, HLA-C alleles had the fewest associated TCRs, DRB1 alleles the most.

PCR employed 60 Vbeta and 13 Jbeta primers. TCRdb's copy holds only in-frame clones and misses some; the assay was immunoSEQ multiplex PCR. This sample's table reports some 42,000 clones. Sample: PBMCs. The rearrangement links TRBV4-1 to TRBJ1-1; D is ambiguous. The TCR comes from a man aged 25-45 years in good health and CMV-seronegative. The CDR3 region has the DNA TGCGCCAGCAGCCCACCTAGCTTGAACACTGAAGCTTTCTTT. It is translated as CASSPPSLNTEAFF.